The entry that follows covers one TCR beta chain sequence. Antigen: not known. J gave up 8 bases and V 5 bases, and 6 bases lay outside the gene matches. In germline, CDR1 is PRHDT, CDR2 FYEKMQ (reference sequence). CDR3 length equals 14 residues. This sample was included in a study of cytomegalovirus exposure and HLA in healthy donors. General observations from the study: Most TCRs appeared rarely, but some public TCRs recurred in many donors. Within the data, a cluster of highly shared sequence variants was likely a sequencing artifact. What a later analysis reportedly showed was that an Asian-associated ancestry cluster had fewer N-insertions than the roughly 670-donor mean.

PCR amplification relied on 60 Vbeta primers (plus 13 Jbeta primers). Repertoires were generated with immunoSEQ multiplex PCR, while TCRdb's copy carries only in-frame clones and drops some. This sample has fewer than 200,000 clones, with approximately 80% found just once. Source material: PBMCs. This TCR came from a young woman in good health and CMV-seronegative. V is TRBV13 and J is TRBJ1-4, with 9 bases identical to TRBD1. Written as DNA, the CDR3 is TGTGCCAGCAGCCCGGGACAGGGTCGAGAAAAACTGTTTTTT. It encodes CASSPGQGREKLFF.